The present entry profiles one T cell receptor beta chain with its context. Its antigen target is currently unknown. There are no base qualities to consult, and no much larger clone falls within one base. The CDR3 regions of human TCRbeta chains were analyzed by immunosequencing. Regarding the original processing steps: TCRs in the repertoires were compared against a reference library of SARS-CoV-2-specific TCRs that had been generated with the MIRA antigen-specificity platform. Breadth was defined as the fraction of unique TCRs that were SARS-CoV-2-associated, and depth was defined as the fraction of total T cells that were SARS-CoV-2-associated. Each spike-specific TCR was assigned to its reactive spike region and to a CD4 or CD8 class using the MIRA data. Log10-transformed breadth and depth values were compared by one-way ANOVA with Sidak's multiple comparisons tests. The immuneACCESS repertoire file appears here via TCRdb, limited to in-frame rearrangements. These files lack a portion of the clones; in checked studies, under half of the deficit traces to unresolved V genes, and the cause of the others is not known. The DNA gave D and trimming, while V, J and clone size come from that table. This sample lists about 170,000 clones; around 90% were detected once. The biggest ten clones account for less than 3% of the sample.

V sheds 2 bases and J sheds 5 bases, leaving 12 bases between their ends. The CDR3 goes from the cysteine to the phenylalanine over 14 residues. The retained sequence is limited to the CDR3, 42 bases, with the frame set at the first base. From the germline V gene, CDR1 is SGHDN and CDR2 is FVKESK. This entry comes from a study of T cell responses to AZD1222 COVID-19 vaccine (TCRdb year 2021). With respect to the entire study: AZD1222 recipients whose second dose came at about 4 weeks and those whose second dose came at about 12 weeks were combined into one group, since spike-specific TCR depth and breadth did not differ between the two schedules. A total of approximately 240 trial participants underwent TCR sequencing, of whom roughly 210 had received two doses of AZD1222 and some 25 had received two doses of the MenACWY control vaccine. Trial participants were enrolled into age subgroups of 18-55, 56-69 and 70-plus years, which contained about 150, 27 and 61 TCR-sequenced participants, respectively.

General study outcomes and caveats: Reportedly, almost half of the unique spike-specific TCRs recognized epitopes lying outside the regions that are mutated in the B.1.351 and B.1.1.7 variants. Participants were mostly white British and included more females than males, and it was suggested by the authors that clonal diversity may have been underestimated. CD4 TCRs associated with the vaccine covered the entire spike protein, and the dominant responses were in regions 160-218 and 743-854. Because no day 14 peak-response samples were available, repertoires were characterized only after the peak T cell response. Spike-specific TCR breadth and depth rose significantly after two AZD1222 doses compared with day 0 and with MenACWY recipients. Only 5 to 7 AZD1222 recipients were SARS-CoV-2 seropositive at baseline, limiting conclusions about previously exposed vaccinees. The 56-69-year group was small, and its depth increase did not reach significance, likely because of low power.

In light of the paper, this sample's time point label describes: baseline before first vaccination. Vaccinee samples were obtained from the UK trials COV001 and COV002, which included a single-blind randomized controlled phase 2/3 trial of AZD1222 (ChAdOx1 nCoV-19) in healthy adults. For TCRbeta chain sequencing, PBMC samples from trial participants were taken at day 0 and at day 28 after the second dose. The sample was peripheral blood, taken on day 0 of AZD1222 vaccination. The receptor was isolated from an adult in good health. The chain is made from TRBV14 and TRBJ1-1; TRBD1 is a weak D gene call, 6 bases matching. The DNA reads TGTGCCAGCAGCCAACACAGGGCGAGGACTGAAGCTTTCTTT. This sequence encodes CASSQHRARTEAFF.